This paragraph reports one T cell receptor (beta chain). These data belong to a study of blood T cell repertoires in COVID-19. About the research overall: PBMCs, B-cell-depleted T cells, or T cells were the source of the cDNA or gDNA that made up the material.

CDR1 and CDR2 from the germline V gene are MNHNY and SVGAGI (reference sequence). This CDR3 region has 14 residues. V lost 7 bases, J lost 1 base, and 6 bases stayed unmatched. Source study methods: Amplification of reference gene primers was used by the study to estimate nucleated cell counts. The assay was immunoSEQ multiplex PCR, and TCRdb's table has in-frame clones only and misses some. V, J and clone size were drawn from that table, and D and trimming were deduced from the DNA. The table has about 24,000 clones, about 89% seen once. The clonotype originates from a man between 65 and 85 years old with COVID-19, enrolled during active disease. The chain links TRBV6-6 to TRBJ2-5; 7 bases are a match to TRBD1. Sequencing was done on a sample of peripheral blood. The CDR3, as DNA: TGTGCCAGCACCAGACAGGGATCCCAAGAGACCCAGTACTTC. It is translated as CASTRQGSQETQYF.